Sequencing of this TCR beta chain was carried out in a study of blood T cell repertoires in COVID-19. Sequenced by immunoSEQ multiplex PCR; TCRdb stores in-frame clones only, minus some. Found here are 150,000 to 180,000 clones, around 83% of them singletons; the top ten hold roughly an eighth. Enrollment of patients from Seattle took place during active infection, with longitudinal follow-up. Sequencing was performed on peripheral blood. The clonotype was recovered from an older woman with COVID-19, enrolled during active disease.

CDR3: CASSLNGQGNSPLHF. CDR3 nucleotides: TGTGCCAGCAGCCTAAATGGGCAGGGAAATTCACCCCTCCACTTT. The gene calls are TRBV7-3 and TRBJ1-6, with a tentative D call TRBD1 (5 bases). This CDR3 is built from 15 residues. Between the trimmed V and J ends, which lost 5 bases and 7 bases, there was a span of 15 bases. Germline-derived CDR1 and CDR2 are SGHTA and FQGTGA.